Reported below is one TCR beta chain. Its antigen remains unknown. Healthy individuals who donated bone marrow served as the donors. The entry originates in a study of cytomegalovirus exposure and HLA in healthy donors. Study observations and caveats: It was reported in a later analysis that an Asian-associated ancestry cluster showed fewer N-insertions than the roughly 660-donor mean. Likely technical artifact: a cluster of highly shared sequence variants.

It was with 60 Vbeta and 13 Jbeta primers that the PCR ran. This table comes from immunoSEQ multiplex PCR, and its TCRdb copy is limited to in-frame clones, with some not included. Here the sample spans roughly 150,000 clones, roughly 74% being singletons. Specimen: PBMCs. This sequence was found in a woman in her thirties or forties in good health and CMV-seropositive.

The CDR3 spells CASSRTGRDGAFF. The CDR3 coding sequence is TGTGCCAGCAGTAGGACAGGGAGGGACGGAGCTTTCTTT. J is TRBJ1-1 and V is TRBV2, with 8 bases identical to TRBD1. Losses at the gene ends were 5 bases for V and 10 bases for J; bases not matched to a gene: 9. Germline lookup yields CDR1 SNHLY and CDR2 FYNNEI. The CDR3 contains 13 residues.